This TCR beta chain was documented in a study of cytomegalovirus exposure and HLA in healthy donors. Study results and caveats: Cytomegalovirus status was reportedly diagnosed by the classifier with high specificity and sensitivity.

Using immunoSEQ multiplex PCR, the repertoire was profiled, and TCRdb retains in-frame clones only, with some absent. The sample has about 280,000 clones, roughly 85% seen once; the top ten hold 1%. Note on this clone: Its antigen is still unknown.

The donors were members of the validation cohort comprising 100 to 150 subjects, separate from the roughly 730-subject first cohort. This CDR3 is 16 amino acids long. Trimming cost V 2 bases and J 2 bases; bases outside gene matches: 9. The material sequenced was PBMCs. The chain carries TRBV23-1 and TRBJ2-7, with 7 bases lining up with TRBD1. TRBV23-1 carries the ORF label, with uncertain function. This clonotype was sampled from a woman under 30 in good health and CMV-seronegative. DNA for the CDR3: TGCGCCAGCAGTCAACCTCGACAGGGAACCACCTACGAGCAGTACTTC. As protein: CASSQPRQGTTYEQYF.